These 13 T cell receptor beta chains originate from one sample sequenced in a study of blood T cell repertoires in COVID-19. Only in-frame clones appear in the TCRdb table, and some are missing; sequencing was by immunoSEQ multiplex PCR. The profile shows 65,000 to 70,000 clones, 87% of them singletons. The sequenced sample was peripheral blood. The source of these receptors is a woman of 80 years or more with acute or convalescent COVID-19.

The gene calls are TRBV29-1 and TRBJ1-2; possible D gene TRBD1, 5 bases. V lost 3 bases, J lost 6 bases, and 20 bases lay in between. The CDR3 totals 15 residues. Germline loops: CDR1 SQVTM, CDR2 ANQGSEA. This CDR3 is CSVEGGQAYWDGYTF. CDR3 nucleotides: TGCAGCGTTGAGGGGGGTCAGGCGTATTGGGATGGCTACACCTTC.

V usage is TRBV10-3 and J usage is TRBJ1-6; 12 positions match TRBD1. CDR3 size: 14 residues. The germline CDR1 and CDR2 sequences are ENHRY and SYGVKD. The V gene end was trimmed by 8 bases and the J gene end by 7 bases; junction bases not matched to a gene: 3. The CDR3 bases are TGTGCCATCGGGGACAGGGGGCAGAATTCACCCCTCCACTTT. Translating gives CAIGDRGQNSPLHF.

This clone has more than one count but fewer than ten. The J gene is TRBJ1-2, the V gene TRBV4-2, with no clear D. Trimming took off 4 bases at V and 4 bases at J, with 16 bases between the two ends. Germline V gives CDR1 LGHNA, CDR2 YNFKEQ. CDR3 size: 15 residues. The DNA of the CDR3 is TGTGCCAGCAGCCCACCCGCTCGGGTCAGCTATGGCTACACCTTC. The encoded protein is CASSPPARVSYGYTF.

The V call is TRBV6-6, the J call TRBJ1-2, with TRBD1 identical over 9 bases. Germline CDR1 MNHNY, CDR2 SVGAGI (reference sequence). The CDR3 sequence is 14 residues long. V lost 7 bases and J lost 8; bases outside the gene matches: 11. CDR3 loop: CASTYRDRVGGYTF. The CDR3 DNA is TGTGCCAGCACGTATCGGGACAGGGTTGGGGGCTACACCTTC.

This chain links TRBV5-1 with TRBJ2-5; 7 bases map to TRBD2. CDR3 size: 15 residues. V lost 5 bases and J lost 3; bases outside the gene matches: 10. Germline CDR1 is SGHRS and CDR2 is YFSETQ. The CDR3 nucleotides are TGCGCCAGCAGGTCGACGGGGGGTTTTGAAGAGACCCAGTACTTC. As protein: CASRSTGGFEETQYF.

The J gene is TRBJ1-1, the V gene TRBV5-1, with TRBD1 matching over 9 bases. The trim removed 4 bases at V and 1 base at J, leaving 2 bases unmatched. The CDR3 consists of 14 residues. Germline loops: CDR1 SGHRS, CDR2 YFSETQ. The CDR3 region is CASSPQGANTEAFF. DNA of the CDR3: TGCGCCAGCAGCCCACAGGGGGCGAACACTGAAGCTTTCTTT.

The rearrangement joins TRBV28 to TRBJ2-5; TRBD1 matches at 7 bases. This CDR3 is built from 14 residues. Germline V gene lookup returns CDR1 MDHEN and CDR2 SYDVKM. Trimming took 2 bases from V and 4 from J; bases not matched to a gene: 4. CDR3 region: CASSLDRVVETQYF. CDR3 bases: TGTGCCAGCAGTTTAGACAGGGTGGTAGAGACCCAGTACTTC.

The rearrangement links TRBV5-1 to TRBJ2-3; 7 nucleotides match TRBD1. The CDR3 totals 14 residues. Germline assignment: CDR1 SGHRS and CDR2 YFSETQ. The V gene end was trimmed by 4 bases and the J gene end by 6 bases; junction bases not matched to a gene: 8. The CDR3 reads CASSQDRARDTQYF. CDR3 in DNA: TGCGCCAGCAGCCAAGACAGGGCCCGGGATACGCAGTATTTT.

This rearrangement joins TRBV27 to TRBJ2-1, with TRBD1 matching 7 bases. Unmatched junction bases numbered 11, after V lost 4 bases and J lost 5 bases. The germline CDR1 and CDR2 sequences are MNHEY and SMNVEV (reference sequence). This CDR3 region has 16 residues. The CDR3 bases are TGTGCCAGCAGTTACACAGGGGTCCACACAGACAATGAGCAGTTCTTC. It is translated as CASSYTGVHTDNEQFF.

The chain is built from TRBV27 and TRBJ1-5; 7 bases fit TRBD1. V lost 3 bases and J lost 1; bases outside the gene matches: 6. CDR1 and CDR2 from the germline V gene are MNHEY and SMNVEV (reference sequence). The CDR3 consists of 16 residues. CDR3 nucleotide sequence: TGTGCCAGCAGTTTTGGAGGGGGACAGAGCAATCAGCCCCAGCATTTT. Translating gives CASSFGGGQSNQPQHF.

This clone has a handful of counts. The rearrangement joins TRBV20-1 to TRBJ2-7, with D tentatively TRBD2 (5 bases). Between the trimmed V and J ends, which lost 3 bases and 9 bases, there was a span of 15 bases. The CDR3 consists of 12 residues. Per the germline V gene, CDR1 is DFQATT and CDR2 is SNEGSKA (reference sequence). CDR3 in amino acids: CSASHPGSGQYF. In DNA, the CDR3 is TGCAGTGCTAGTCATCCGGGATCTGGGCAGTACTTC.

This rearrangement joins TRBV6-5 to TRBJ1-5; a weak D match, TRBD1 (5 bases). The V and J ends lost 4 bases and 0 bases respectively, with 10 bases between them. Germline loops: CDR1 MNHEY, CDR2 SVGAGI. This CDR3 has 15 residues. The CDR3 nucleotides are TGTGCCAGCAGTTCCACGGGACTTAGCAATCAGCCCCAGCATTTT. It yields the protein CASSSTGLSNQPQHF.

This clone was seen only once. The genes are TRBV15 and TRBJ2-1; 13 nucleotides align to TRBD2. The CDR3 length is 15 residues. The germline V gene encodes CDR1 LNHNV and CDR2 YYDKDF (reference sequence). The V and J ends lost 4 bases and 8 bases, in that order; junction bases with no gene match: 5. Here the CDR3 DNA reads TGTGCCACCAGCAAAGCACTAGCGGGGGGGTATGAGCAGTTCTTC. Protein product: CATSKALAGGYEQFF.